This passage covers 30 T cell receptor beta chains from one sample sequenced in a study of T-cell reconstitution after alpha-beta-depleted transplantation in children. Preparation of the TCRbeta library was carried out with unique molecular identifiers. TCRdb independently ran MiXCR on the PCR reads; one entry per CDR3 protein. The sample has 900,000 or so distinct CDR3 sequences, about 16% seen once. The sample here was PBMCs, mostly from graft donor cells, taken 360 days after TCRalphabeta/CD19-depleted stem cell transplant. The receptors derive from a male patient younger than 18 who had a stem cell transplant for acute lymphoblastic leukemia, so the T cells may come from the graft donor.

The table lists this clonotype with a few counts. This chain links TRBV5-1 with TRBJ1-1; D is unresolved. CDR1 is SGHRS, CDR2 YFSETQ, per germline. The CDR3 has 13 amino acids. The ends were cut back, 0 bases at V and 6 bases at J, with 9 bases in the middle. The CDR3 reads CASSLVAGAEAFF. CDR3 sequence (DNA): TGCGCCAGCAGCTTGGTGGCGGGAGCTGAAGCTTTCTTT.

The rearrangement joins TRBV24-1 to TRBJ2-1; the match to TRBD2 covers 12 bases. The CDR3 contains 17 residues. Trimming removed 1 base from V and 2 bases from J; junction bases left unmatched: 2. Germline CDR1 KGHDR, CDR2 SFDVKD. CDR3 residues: CATSDFTSGRTYNEQFF. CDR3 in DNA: TGTGCCACCAGTGATTTTACTAGCGGGAGGACCTACAATGAGCAGTTCTTC.

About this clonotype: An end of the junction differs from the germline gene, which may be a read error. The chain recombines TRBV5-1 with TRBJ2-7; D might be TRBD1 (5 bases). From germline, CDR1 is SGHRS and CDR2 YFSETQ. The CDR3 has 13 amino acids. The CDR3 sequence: CASAWGGSNEQYF. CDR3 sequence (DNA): TGCGCCAGCGCCTGGGGCGGCTCCAACGAGCAGTACTTC.

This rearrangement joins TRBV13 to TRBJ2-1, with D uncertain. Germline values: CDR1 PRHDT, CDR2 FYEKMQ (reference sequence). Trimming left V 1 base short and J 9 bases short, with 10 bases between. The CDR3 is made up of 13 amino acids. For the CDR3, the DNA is TGTGCCAGCAGCTTAGTGGGTGGTGGTGAGCAGTTCTTC. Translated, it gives CASSLVGGGEQFF.

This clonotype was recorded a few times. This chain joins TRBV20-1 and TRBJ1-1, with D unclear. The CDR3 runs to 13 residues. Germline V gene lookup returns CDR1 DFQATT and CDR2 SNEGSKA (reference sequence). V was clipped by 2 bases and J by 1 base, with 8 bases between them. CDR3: CSARHNKNTEAFF. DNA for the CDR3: TGCAGTGCTAGACATAACAAGAACACTGAAGCTTTCTTT.

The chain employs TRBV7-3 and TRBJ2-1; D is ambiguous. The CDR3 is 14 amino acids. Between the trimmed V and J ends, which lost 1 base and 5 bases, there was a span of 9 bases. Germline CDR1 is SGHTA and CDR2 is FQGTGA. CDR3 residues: CASSLRGTDNEQFF. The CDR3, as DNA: TGTGCCAGCAGCTTAAGGGGTACTGACAATGAGCAGTTCTTC.

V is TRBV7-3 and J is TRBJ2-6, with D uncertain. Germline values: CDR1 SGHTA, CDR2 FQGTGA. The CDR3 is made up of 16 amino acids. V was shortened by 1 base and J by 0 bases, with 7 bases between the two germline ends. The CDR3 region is CASSLMGSSGANVLTF. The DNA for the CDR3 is TGTGCCAGCAGCTTAATGGGTAGCTCTGGGGCCAACGTCCTGACTTTC.

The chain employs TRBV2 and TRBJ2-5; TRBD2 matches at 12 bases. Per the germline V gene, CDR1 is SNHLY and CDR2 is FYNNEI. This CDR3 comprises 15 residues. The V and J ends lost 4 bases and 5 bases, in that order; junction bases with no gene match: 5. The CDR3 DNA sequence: TGTGCCAGCAGTGGACTAGCGGGAGCGGGGGAGACCCAGTACTTC. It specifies CASSGLAGAGETQYF.

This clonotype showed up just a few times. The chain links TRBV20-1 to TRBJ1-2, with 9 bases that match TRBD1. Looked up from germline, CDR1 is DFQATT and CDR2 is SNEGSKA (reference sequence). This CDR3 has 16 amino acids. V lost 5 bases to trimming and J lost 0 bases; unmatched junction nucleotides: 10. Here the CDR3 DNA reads TGCAGTGCTTCTCGATCTACAGGGGGCACTAACTATGGCTACACCTTC. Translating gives CSASRSTGGTNYGYTF.

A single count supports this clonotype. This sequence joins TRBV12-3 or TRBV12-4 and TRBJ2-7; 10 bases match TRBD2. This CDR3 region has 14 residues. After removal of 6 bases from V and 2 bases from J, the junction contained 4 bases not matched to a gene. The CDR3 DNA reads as TGTGCCAGCAGAGCTAGCGGGAGTACCTACGAGCAGTACTTC. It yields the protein CASRASGSTYEQYF.

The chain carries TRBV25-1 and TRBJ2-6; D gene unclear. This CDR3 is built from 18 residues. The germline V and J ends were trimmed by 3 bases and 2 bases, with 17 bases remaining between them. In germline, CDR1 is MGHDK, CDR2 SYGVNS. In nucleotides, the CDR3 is TGTGCCAGCAGTGAGCCCCCGCCGGCGGCTGCTGGGGCCAACGTCCTGACTTTC. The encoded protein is CASSEPPPAAAGANVLTF.

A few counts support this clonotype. Written as DNA, the CDR3 is TGTGCCAGCAGCTTAACTCCCAGCTTATCCCCGGGCCCCACAGATACGCAGTATTTT. Amino acid sequence: CASSLTPSLSPGPTDTQYF. This chain uses TRBV11-2 with TRBJ2-3; D is undetermined. From germline, CDR1 is SGHAT and CDR2 FQNNGV. CDR3 length: 19 residues. V lost 2 bases to trimming and J lost 2 bases, with 23 bases between them.

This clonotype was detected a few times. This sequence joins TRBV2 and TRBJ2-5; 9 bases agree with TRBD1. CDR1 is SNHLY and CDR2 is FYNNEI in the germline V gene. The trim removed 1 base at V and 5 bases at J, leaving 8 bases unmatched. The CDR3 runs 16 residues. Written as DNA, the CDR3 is TGTGCCAGCAGTGAAGAGGCGACAGGGGGGCGGGAGACCCAGTACTTC. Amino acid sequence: CASSEEATGGRETQYF.

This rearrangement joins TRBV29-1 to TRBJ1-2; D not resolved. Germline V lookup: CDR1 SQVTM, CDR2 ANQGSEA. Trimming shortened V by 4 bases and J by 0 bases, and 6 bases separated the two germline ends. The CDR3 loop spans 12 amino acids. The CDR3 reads CSVVRANYGYTF. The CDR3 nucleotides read TGCAGCGTTGTGAGGGCTAACTATGGCTACACCTTC.

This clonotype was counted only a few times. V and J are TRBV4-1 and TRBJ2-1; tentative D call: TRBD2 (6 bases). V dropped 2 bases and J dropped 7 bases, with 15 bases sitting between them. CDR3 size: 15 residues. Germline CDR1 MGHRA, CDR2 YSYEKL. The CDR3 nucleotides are TGCGCCAGCAGCCAAATAGGAGGGGCATGGAATGAGCAGTTCTTC. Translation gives CASSQIGGAWNEQFF.

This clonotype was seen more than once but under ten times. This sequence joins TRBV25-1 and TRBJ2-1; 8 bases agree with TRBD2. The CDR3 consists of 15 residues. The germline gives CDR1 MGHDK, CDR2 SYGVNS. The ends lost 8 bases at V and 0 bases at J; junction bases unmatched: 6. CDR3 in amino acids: CASPPTSDSYNEQFF. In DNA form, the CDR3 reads TGTGCCAGCCCGCCGACTAGCGACTCCTACAATGAGCAGTTCTTC.

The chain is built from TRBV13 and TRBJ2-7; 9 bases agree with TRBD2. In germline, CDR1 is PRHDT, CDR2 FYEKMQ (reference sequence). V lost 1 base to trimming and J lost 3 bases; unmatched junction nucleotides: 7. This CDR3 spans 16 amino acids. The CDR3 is CASSLASGGRVYEQYF. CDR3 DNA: TGTGCCAGCAGCTTAGCATCGGGCGGGAGGGTCTACGAGCAGTACTTC.

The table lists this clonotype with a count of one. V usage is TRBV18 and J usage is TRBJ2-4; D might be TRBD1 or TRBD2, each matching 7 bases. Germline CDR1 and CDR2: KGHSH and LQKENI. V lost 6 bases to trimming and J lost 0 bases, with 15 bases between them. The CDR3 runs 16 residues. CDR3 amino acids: CASSVLRGGAKNIQYF. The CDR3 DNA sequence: TGTGCCAGCTCCGTTCTCAGGGGGGGAGCCAAAAACATTCAGTACTTC.

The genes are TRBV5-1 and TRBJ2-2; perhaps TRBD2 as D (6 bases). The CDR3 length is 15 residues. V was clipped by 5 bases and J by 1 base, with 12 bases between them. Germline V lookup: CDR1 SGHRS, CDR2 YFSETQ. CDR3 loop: CASRSGTLNTGELFF. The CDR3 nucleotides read TGCGCCAGCAGATCCGGGACTTTGAACACCGGGGAGCTGTTTTTT.

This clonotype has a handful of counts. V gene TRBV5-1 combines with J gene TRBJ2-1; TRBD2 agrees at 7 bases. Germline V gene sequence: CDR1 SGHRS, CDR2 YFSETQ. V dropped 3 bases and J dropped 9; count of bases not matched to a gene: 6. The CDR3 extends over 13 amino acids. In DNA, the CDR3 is TGCGCCAGCAGCTGGGGGGGAGGGCCTGAGCAGTTCTTC. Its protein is CASSWGGGPEQFF. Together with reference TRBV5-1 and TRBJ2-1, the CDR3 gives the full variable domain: KAGVTQTPRYLIKTRGQQVTLSCSPISGHRSVSWYQQTPGQGLQFLFEYFSETQRNKGNFPGRFSGRQFSNSRSEMNVSTLELGDSALYLCASSWGGGPEQFFGPGTRLTVL.

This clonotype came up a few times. The CDR3 reads CASSFIANTGELFF. Here the CDR3 DNA reads TGTGCCAGCAGCTTTATTGCAAACACCGGGGAGCTGTTTTTT. The chain recombines TRBV11-1 with TRBJ2-2, with D unclear. V dropped 3 bases and J dropped 2 bases, with 7 bases sitting between them. CDR1 is SGHAT, CDR2 FQDESV, per germline (reference sequence). The CDR3 contains 14 residues.

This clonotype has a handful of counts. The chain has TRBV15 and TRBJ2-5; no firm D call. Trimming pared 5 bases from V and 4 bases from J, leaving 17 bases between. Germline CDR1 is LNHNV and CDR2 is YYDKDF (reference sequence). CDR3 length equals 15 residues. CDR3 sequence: CATSWSDGRPETQYF. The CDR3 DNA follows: TGTGCCACCAGCTGGTCGGACGGACGTCCAGAGACCCAGTACTTC.

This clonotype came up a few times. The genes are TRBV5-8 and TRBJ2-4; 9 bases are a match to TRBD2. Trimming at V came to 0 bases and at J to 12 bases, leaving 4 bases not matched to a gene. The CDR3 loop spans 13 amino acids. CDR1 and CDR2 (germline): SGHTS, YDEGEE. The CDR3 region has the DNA TGTGCCAGCAGCTTGGGACTAGCGGACCCTCAGTACTTC. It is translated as CASSLGLADPQYF.

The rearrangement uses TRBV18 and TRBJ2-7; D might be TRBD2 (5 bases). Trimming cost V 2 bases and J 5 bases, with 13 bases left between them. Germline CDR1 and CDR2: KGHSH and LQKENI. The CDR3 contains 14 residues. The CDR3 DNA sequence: TGTGCCAGCTCACCAAGGAAGGGTAGCGACGAGCAGTACTTC. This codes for CASSPRKGSDEQYF.

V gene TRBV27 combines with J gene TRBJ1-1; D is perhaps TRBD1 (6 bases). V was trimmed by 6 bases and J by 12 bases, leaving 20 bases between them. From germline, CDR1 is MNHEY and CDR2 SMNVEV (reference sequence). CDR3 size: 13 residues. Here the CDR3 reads CASSPDSGTRPFF. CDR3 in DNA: TGTGCCAGCAGCCCAGACTCCGGGACACGTCCTTTCTTT.

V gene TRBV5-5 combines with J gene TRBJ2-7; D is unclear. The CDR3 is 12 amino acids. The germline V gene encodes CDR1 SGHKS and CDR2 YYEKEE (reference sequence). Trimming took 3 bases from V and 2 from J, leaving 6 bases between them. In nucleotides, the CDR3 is TGTGCCAGCAGCTATCAGACCTACGAGCAGTACTTC. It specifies CASSYQTYEQYF.

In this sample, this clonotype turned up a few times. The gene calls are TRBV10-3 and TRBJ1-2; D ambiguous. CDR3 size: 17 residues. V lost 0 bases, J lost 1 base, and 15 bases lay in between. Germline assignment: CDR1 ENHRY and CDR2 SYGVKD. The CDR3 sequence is CAISESTLGFLNYGYTF. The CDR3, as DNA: TGTGCCATCAGTGAGTCGACGCTTGGGTTCCTTAACTATGGCTACACCTTC.

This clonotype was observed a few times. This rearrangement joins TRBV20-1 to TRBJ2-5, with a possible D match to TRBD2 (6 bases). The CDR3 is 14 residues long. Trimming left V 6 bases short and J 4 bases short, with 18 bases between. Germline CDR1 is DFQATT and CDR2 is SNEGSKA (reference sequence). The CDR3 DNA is TGCAGTGCAACCGGGACTGGTGGGGCAGAGACCCAGTACTTC. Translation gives CSATGTGGAETQYF.

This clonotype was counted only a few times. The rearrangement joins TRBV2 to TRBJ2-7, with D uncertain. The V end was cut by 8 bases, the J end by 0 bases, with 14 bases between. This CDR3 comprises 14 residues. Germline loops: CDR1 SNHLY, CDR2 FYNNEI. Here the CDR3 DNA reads TGTGCCAGCTTTAAGACGATTAGCTCCTACGAGCAGTACTTC. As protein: CASFKTISSYEQYF.

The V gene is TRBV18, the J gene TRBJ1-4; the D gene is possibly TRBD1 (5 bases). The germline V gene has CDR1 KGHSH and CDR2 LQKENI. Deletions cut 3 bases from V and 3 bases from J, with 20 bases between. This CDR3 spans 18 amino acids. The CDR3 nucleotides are TGTGCCAGCTCACCCGTCCCGAGACAGCTTGCGGCTAATGAAAAACTGTTTTTT. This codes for CASSPVPRQLAANEKLFF.